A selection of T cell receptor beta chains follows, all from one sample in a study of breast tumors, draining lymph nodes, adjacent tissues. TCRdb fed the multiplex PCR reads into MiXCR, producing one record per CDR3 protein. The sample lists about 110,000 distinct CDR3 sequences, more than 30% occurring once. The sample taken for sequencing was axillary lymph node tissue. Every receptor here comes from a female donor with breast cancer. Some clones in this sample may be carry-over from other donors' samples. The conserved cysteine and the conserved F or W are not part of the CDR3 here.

CDR3aa: ASSWTGGGQPQH
v_gene: TRBV6-5
j_gene: TRBJ1-5

CDR3aa: AWSASGSSNEQF
v_gene: TRBV30
j_gene: TRBJ2-1

CDR3aa: ASSPVSGSDEQY
v_gene: TRBV9
j_gene: TRBJ2-7

CDR3aa: ASSTTRPGELF
v_gene: TRBV2
j_gene: TRBJ2-2

CDR3aa: ASSLERTGAEQY
v_gene: TRBV5-8
j_gene: TRBJ2-7

CDR3aa: ATNTGTDNQPQH
v_gene: TRBV7-8
j_gene: TRBJ1-5

CDR3aa: SARIGDERLF
v_gene: TRBV20-1
j_gene: TRBJ1-4

CDR3aa: ASSLWADEAF
v_gene: TRBV5-4
j_gene: TRBJ1-1

CDR3aa: SATGQEFDQPQH
v_gene: TRBV20-1
j_gene: TRBJ1-5

CDR3aa: AGGLAGEETQY
v_gene: TRBV5-4
j_gene: TRBJ2-5

CDR3aa: ATSTLFSLGKGETQY
v_gene: TRBV15
j_gene: TRBJ2-5

CDR3aa: ASSVLGQGDIQS
v_gene: TRBV9
j_gene: TRBJ2-4

CDR3aa: ASMGGRTNTGELF
v_gene: TRBV6-6
j_gene: TRBJ2-2

CDR3aa: SARGGVPGAF
v_gene: TRBV20-1
j_gene: TRBJ1-1

CDR3aa: ASSVARGSGNTEAF
v_gene: TRBV9
j_gene: TRBJ1-1

CDR3aa: ASSLEVAGVADTQY
v_gene: TRBV7-9
j_gene: TRBJ2-3

CDR3aa: ASSPLGSAGNTVY
v_gene: TRBV12-3/TRBV12-4
j_gene: TRBJ1-3

CDR3aa: ASSSGTEKSIQY
v_gene: TRBV5-4
j_gene: TRBJ2-4

CDR3aa: AVQRGGARETQY
v_gene: TRBV6-5
j_gene: TRBJ2-5

CDR3aa: ASSLLRANYGYT
v_gene: TRBV28
j_gene: TRBJ1-2

CDR3aa: ASSQDRLAGGTSYEQY
v_gene: TRBV4-1
j_gene: TRBJ2-7

CDR3aa: SVDDRGPPYNEQF
v_gene: TRBV29-1
j_gene: TRBJ2-1

CDR3aa: ASSQDRANYGYT
v_gene: TRBV4-3
j_gene: TRBJ1-2